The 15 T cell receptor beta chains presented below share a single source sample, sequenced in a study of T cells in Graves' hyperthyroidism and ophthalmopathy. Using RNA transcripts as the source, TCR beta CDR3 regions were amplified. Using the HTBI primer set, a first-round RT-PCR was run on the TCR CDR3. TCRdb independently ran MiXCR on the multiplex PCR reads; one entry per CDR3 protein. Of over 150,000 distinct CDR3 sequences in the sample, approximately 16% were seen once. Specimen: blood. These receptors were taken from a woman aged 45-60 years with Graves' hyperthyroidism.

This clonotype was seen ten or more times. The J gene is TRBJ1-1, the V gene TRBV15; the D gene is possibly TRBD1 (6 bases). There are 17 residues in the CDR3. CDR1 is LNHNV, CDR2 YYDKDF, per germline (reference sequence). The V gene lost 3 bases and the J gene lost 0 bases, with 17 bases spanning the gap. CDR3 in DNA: TGTGCCACCAGCAGTGCGACCCTCGGACAGCTGAACACTGAAGCTTTCTTT. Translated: CATSSATLGQLNTEAFF.

Here the CDR3 DNA reads TGTGCCAGCAGCTTAGGATCGGCAGGGGGCACCGGGGAGCTGTTTTTT. It specifies CASSLGSAGGTGELFF. The genes are TRBV7-2 and TRBJ2-2; 7 nucleotides align to TRBD1. The length of the CDR3 is 16 residues. V lost 1 base, J lost 4 bases, and 6 bases stayed unmatched. Germline V gene sequence: CDR1 SGHTA, CDR2 FQGNSA.

For the CDR3, the DNA is TGTGCCAGCAGCCAAGATCTGGCAAACACCGGGGAGCTGTTTTTT. Its protein product is CASSQDLANTGELFF. The V call is TRBV14, the J call TRBJ2-2; D gene unclear. Germline V gene lookup returns CDR1 SGHDN and CDR2 FVKESK. The V and J ends lost 0 bases and 2 bases respectively, with 7 bases between them. CDR3 length: 15 amino acids.

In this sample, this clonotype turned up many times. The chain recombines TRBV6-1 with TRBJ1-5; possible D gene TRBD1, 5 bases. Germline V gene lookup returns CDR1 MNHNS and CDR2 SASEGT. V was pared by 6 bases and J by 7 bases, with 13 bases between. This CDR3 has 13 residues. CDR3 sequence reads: CASRRGDGQPQHF. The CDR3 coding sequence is TGTGCCAGCAGAAGGGGAGACGGACAGCCCCAGCATTTT.

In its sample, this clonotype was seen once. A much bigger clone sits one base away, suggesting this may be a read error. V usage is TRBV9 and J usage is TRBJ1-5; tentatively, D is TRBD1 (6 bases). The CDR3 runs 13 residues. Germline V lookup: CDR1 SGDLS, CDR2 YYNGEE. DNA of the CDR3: TGTGCCAACAGCGTAGGGGGAGACCAGCCCCAGCATTTT. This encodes CANSVGGDQPQHF.

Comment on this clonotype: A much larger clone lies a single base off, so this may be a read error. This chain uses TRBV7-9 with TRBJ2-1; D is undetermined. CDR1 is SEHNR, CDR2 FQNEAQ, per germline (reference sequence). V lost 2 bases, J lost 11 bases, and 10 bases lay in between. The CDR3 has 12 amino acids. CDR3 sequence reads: CASSLSSVKQFF. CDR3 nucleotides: TGTGCCAGCAGCTTATCAAGTGTGAAGCAGTTCTTC. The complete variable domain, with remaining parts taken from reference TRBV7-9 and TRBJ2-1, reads DTGVSQNPRHKITKRGQNVTFRCDPISEHNRLYWYRQTLGQGPEFLTYFQNEAQLEKSRLLSDRFSAERPKGSFSTLEIQRTEQGDSAMYLCASSLSSVKQFFGPGTRLTVL.

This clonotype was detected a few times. The CDR3 DNA reads as TGTGCCAGCAGCTCTGGACTGGAACAAGAGACCCAGTACTTC. The encoded protein is CASSSGLEQETQYF. The chain joins TRBV7-9 to TRBJ2-5, with D possibly TRBD2 on 5 matching bases. Germline CDR1 SEHNR, CDR2 FQNEAQ (reference sequence). V lost 4 bases to trimming and J lost 2 bases, with 11 bases between them. There are 14 residues in the CDR3.

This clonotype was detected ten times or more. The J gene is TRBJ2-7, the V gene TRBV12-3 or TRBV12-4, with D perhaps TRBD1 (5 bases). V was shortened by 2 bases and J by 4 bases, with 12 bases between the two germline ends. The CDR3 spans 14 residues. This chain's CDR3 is CASSLRGANYEQYF. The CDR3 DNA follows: TGTGCCAGCAGTTTACGTGGGGCGAATTACGAGCAGTACTTC.

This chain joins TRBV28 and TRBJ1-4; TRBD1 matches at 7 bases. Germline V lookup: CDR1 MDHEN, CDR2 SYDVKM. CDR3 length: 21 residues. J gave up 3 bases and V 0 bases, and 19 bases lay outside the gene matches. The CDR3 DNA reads TGTGCCAGCAGTTTATGGTTTCCTCGGTTACAGGGGACAATATCTAATGAAAAACTGTTTTTT. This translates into CASSLWFPRLQGTISNEKLFF.

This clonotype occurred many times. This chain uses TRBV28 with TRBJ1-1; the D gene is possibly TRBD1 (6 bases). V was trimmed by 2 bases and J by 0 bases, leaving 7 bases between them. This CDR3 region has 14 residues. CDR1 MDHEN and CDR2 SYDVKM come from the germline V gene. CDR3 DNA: TGTGCCAGCAGTTTAGGACAGTTGAACACTGAAGCTTTCTTT. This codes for CASSLGQLNTEAFF.

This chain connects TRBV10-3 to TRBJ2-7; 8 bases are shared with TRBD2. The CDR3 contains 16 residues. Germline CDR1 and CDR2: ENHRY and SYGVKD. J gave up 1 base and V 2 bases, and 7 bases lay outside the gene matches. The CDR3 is CAISETRTSRSYEQYF. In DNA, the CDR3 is TGTGCCATCAGTGAGACCCGGACTAGCCGATCCTACGAGCAGTACTTC.

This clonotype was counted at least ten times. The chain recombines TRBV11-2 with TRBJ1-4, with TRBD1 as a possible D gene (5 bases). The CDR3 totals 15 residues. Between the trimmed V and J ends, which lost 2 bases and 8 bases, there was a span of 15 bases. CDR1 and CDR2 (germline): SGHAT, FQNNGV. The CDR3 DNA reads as TGTGCCAGCAGCTTATCGGGGACCTCAAGAGAAAAACTGTTTTTT. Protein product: CASSLSGTSREKLFF. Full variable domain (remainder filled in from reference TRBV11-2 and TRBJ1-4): EAGVAQSPRYKIIEKRQSVAFWCNPISGHATLYWYQQILGQGPKLLIQFQNNGVVDDSQLPKDRFSAERLKGVDSTLKIQPAKLEDSAVYLCASSLSGTSREKLFFGSGTQLSVL.

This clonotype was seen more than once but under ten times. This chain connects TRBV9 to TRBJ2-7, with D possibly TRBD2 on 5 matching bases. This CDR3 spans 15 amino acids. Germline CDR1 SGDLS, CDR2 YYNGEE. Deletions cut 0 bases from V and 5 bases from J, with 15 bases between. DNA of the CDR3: TGTGCCAGCAGCGTAGCTGGGGAGAGCGGCCACGAGCAGTACTTC. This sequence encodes CASSVAGESGHEQYF.

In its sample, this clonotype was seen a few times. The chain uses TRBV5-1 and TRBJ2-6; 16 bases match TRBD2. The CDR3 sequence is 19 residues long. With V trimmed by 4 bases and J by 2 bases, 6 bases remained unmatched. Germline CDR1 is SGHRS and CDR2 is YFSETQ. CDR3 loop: CASSPGLAGGPPGANVLTF. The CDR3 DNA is TGCGCCAGCAGCCCGGGACTAGCGGGAGGGCCTCCTGGGGCCAACGTCCTGACTTTC.

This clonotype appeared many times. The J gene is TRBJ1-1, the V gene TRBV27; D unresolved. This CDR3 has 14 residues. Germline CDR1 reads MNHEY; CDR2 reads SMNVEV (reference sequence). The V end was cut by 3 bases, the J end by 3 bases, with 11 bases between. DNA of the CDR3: TGTGCCAGCAGTTTCGCCGGGGAGTACACTGAAGCTTTCTTT. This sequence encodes CASSFAGEYTEAFF.